The rows below give T cell receptor beta chains drawn from one sample of a study of human T cells and chemical hapten exposure. MiXCR, applied by TCRdb to the RACE reads, yields one record per CDR3 protein. The sample lists roughly 97,000 distinct CDR3 sequences, 25% to 35% occurring once. The sequences come from whole blood, collected in connection with sensitization to the hapten diphenylcyclopropenone (DPC). Receptors originate from a man aged 40-49 years with alopecia areata. Some clones in this sample may be carry-over from other donors' samples. Each CDR3 is given with its conserved first and last residue. D genes are given only for firm matches. Expanded clones are given a class, and other clones once, few, many or no size at all.

V gene	D gene	clone size	J gene	CDR3 DNA	CDR3 protein
TRBV6-2/TRBV6-3	NA	few	TRBJ2-6	TGTGCCAGCAACTACAACTCTGGGGCCAACGTCCTGACTTTC	CASNYNSGANVLTF
TRBV21-1	NA	NA	TRBJ1-4	TGTGCCAGCAGCAACCGGGACAGATCCAATGAAAAACTGTTTTTT	CASSNRDRSNEKLFF
TRBV9	NA	NA	TRBJ1-1	TGTGCCAGCAGCCCCCAGGGTCGGACTGAAGCTTTCTTT	CASSPQGRTEAFF
TRBV10-3	NA	few	TRBJ1-2	TGTGCCATCAGTGAGGTGGCGAGTTACGACTATGGCTACACCTTC	CAISEVASYDYGYTF
TRBV20-1	NA	NA	TRBJ2-3	TGCAGTGGTGGGGTCGCAGATACGCAGTATTTT	CSGGVADTQYF
TRBV10-3	NA	few	TRBJ2-2	TGTGCCATCAGAGCGTTGACAGCTGACACCGGGGAGCTGTTTTTT	CAIRALTADTGELFF
TRBV16	NA	NA	TRBJ1-3	TGTGCCAGCAGCCCCGGGACGGCTGGAAACACCATATATTTT	CASSPGTAGNTIYF
TRBV6-5	NA	NA	TRBJ2-1	TGTGCCAGCAGTTACTCGATGGGGGGGGCTCACAATGAGCAGTTCTTC	CASSYSMGGAHNEQFF
TRBV28	TRBD2	few	TRBJ2-1	TGTGCCAGCAGGACGGGACTAGCGGACTACAATGAGCAGTTCTTC	CASRTGLADYNEQFF
TRBV5-1	TRBD1	NA	TRBJ2-5	TGCGCCAGCAGCCCCGGACAGGGGGCCGCAGAGACCCAGTACTTC	CASSPGQGAAETQYF